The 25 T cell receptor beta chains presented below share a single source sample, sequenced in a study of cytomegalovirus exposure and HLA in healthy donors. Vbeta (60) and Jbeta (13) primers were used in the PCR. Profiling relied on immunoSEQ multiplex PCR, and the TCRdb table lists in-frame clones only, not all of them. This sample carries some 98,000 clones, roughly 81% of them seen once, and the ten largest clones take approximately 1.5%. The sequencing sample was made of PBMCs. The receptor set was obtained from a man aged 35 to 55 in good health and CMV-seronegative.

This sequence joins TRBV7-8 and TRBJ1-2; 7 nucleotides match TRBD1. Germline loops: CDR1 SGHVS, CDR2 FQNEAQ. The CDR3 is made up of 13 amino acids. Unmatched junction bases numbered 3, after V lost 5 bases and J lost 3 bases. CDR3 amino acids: CASSPDRDYGYTF. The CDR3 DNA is TGTGCCAGCAGCCCAGACAGGGACTATGGCTACACCTTC. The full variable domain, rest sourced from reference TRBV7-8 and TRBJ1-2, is GAGVSQSPRYKVAKRGQDVALRCDPISGHVSLFWYQQALGQGPEFLTYFQNEAQLDKSGLPSDRFFAERPEGSVSTLKIQRTQQEDSAVYLCASSPDRDYGYTFGSGTRLTVV.

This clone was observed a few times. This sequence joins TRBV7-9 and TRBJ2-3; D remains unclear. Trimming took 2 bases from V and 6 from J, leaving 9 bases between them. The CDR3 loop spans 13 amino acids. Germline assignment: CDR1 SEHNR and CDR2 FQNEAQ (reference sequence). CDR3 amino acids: CASSLTAADTQYF. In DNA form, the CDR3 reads TGTGCCAGCAGCTTAACCGCTGCGGATACGCAGTATTTT.

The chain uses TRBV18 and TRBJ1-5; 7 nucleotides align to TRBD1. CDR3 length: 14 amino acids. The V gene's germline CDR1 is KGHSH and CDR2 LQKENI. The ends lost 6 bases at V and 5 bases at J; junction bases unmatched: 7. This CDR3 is CASSPNRGDQPQHF. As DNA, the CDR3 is TGTGCCAGCTCGCCAAACAGGGGCGATCAGCCCCAGCATTTT. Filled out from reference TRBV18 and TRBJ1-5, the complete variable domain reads NAGVMQNPRHLVRRRGQEARLRCSPMKGHSHVYWYRQLPEEGLKFMVYLQKENIIDESGMPKERFSAEFPKEGPSILRIQQVVRGDSAAYFCASSPNRGDQPQHFGDGTRLSIL.

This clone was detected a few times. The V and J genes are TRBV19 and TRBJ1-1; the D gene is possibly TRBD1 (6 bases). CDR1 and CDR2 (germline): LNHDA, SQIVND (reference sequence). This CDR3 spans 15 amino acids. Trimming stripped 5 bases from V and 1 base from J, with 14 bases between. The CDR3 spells CASSDPGQPNTEAFF. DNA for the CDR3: TGTGCCAGTAGTGACCCGGGACAACCGAACACTGAAGCTTTCTTT.

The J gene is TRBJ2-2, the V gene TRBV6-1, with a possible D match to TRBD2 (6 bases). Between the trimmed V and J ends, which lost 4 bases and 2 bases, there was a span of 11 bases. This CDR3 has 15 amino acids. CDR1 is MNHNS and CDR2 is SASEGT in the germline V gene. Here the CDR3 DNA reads TGTGCCAGCAGTGTTAGGGCGGGAAACACCGGGGAGCTGTTTTTT. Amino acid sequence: CASSVRAGNTGELFF.

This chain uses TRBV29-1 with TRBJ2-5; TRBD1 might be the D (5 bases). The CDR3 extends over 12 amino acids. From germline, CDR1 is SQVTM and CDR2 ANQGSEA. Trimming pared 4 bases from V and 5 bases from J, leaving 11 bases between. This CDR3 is CSVVVGLETQYF. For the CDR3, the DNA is TGCAGCGTTGTAGTGGGGCTGGAGACCCAGTACTTC.

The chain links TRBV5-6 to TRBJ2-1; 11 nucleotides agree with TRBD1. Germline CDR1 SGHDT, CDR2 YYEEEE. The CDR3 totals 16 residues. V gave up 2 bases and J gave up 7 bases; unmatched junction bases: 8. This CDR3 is CASSFGTGQGANEQFF. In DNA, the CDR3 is TGTGCCAGCAGCTTTGGGACCGGACAGGGGGCGAATGAGCAGTTCTTC.

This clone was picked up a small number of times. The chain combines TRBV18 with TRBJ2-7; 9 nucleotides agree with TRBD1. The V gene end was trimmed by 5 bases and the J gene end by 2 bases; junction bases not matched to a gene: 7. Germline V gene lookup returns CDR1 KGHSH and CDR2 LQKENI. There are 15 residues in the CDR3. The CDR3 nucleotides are TGTGCCAGCTCATCAGACACAGGGGGCGCCTACGAGCAGTACTTC. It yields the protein CASSSDTGGAYEQYF.

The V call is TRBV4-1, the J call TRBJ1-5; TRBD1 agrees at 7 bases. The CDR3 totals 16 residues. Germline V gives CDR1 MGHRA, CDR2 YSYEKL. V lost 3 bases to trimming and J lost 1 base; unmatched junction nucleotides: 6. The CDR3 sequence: CASSHADRVSNQPQHF. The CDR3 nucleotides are TGCGCCAGCAGCCACGCTGACAGGGTCAGCAATCAGCCCCAGCATTTT.

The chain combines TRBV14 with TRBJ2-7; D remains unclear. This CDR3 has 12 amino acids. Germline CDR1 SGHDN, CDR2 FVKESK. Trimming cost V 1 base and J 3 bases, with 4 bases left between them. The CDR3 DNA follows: TGTGCCAGCAGCCAAGCCAACTACGAGCAGTACTTC. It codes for CASSQANYEQYF.

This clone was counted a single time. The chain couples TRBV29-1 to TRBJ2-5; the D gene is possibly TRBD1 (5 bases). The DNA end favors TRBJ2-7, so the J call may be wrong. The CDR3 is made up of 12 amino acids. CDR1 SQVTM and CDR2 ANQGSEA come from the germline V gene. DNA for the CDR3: TGCAGCGTTGGGGAACAGGCCTACGAGCAGTACTTC. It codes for CSVGEQAYEQYF.

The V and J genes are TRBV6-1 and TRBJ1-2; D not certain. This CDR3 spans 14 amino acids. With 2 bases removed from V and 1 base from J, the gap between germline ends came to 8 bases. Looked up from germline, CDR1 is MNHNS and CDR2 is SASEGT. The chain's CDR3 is CASSELTDNYGYTF. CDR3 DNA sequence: TGTGCCAGCAGTGAACTTACAGATAACTATGGCTACACCTTC.

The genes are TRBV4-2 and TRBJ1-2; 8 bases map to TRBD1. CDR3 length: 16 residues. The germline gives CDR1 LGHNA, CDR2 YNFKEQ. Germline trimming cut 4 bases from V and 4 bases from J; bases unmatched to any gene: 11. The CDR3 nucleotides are TGTGCCAGCAGCCTTACTGACAGGGGAGATGGCTATGGCTACACCTTC. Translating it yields CASSLTDRGDGYGYTF.

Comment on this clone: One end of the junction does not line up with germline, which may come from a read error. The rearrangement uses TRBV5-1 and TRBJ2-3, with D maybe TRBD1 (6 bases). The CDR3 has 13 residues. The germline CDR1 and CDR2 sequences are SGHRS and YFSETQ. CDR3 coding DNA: TGCGCCGGCAGTTACAGGGTGGCAGATACGCAGTATTTT. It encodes CAGSYRVADTQYF.

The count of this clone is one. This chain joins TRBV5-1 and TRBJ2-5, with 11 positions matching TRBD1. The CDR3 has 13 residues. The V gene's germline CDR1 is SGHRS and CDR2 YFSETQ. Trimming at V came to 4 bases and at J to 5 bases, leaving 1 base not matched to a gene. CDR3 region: CASSRDRGETQYF. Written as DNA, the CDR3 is TGCGCCAGCAGCAGGGACAGGGGGGAGACCCAGTACTTC.

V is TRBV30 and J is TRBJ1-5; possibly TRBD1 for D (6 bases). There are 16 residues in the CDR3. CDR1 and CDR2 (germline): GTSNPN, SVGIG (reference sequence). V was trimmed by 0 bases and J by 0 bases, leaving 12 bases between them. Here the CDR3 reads CAWSVMTGDSNQPQHF. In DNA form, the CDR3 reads TGTGCCTGGAGTGTCATGACAGGAGATAGCAATCAGCCCCAGCATTTT.

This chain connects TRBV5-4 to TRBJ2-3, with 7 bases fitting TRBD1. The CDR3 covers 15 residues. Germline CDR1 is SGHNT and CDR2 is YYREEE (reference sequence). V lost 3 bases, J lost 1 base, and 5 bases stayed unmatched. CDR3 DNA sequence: TGTGCCAGCAGCTCGACAGGGTTTGGCACAGATACGCAGTATTTT. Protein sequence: CASSSTGFGTDTQYF.

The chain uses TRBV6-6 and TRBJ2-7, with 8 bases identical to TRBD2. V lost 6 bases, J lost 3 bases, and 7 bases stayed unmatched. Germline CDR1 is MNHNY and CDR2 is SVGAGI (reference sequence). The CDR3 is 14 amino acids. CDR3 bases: TGTGCCAGCAGGCGGACTAGCTTAGACTACGAGCAGTACTTC. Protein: CASRRTSLDYEQYF.

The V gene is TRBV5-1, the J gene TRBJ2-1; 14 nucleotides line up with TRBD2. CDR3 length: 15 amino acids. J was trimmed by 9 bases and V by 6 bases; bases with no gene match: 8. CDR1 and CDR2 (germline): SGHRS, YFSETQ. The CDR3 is CASTPVTSGGAEQFF. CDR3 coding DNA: TGCGCCAGCACCCCGGTGACTAGCGGGGGGGCTGAGCAGTTCTTC.

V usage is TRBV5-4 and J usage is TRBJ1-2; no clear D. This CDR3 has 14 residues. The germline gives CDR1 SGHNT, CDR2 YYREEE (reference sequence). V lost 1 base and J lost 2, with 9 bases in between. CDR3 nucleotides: TGTGCCAGCAGCTTGTACAGCAGGAACTATGGCTACACCTTC. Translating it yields CASSLYSRNYGYTF.

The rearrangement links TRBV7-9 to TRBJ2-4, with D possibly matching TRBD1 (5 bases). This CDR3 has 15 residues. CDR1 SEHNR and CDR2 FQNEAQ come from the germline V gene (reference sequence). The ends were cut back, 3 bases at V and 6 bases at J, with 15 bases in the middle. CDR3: CASSFQGDATNIQYF. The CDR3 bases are TGTGCCAGCAGCTTCCAGGGCGATGCGACAAACATTCAGTACTTC.

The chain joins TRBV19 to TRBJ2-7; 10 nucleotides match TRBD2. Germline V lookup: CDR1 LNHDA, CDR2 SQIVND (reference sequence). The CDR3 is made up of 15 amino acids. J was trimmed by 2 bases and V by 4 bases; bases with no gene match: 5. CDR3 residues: CASSTSSGGAYEQYF. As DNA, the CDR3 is TGTGCCAGTAGTACCTCCAGCGGGGGGGCCTACGAGCAGTACTTC.

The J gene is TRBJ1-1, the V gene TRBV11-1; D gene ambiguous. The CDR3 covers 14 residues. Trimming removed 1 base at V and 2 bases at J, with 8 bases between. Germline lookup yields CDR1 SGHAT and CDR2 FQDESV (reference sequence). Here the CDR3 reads CASSLVGPNTEAFF. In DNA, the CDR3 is TGTGCCAGCAGCTTAGTTGGGCCCAACACTGAAGCTTTCTTT.

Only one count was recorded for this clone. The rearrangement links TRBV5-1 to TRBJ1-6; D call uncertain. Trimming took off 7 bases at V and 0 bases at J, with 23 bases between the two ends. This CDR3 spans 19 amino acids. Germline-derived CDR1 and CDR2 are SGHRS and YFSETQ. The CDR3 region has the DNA TGCGCCAGCCCCCCGCCGTACAGACCCTTTAGCTCCTATAATTCACCCCTCCACTTT. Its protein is CASPPPYRPFSSYNSPLHF.

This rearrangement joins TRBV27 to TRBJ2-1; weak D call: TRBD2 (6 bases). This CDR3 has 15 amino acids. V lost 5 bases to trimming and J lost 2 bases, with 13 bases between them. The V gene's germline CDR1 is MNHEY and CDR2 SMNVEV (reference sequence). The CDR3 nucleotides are TGTGCCAGCAGTCTGGGGACTTCAACCTACAATGAGCAGTTCTTC. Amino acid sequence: CASSLGTSTYNEQFF.